This TCR beta chain appears in the sequencing data of a study of cytomegalovirus exposure and HLA in healthy donors. Study-wide results and caveats: Prior analysis indicated that the majority of TCR beta V segments exhibited productivity approximately 87% or approximately 30% of the time. With further analysis later on, most CMV-associated TCR beta chains appeared HLA-restricted.

This clone was picked up a small number of times. No antigen is known for it. CDR3 length: 14 amino acids. Germline V gene lookup returns CDR1 SGHTA and CDR2 FQGNSA. Between the trimmed V and J ends, which lost 2 bases and 3 bases, there was a span of 10 bases. The donors gave bone marrow, and they were healthy. PCR employed 60 Vbeta and 13 Jbeta primers. Produced via immunoSEQ multiplex PCR; TCRdb's table is partial and in-frame only. The table has over 60,000 clones, 76% seen once. V is TRBV7-2 and J is TRBJ1-1; D remains ambiguous. The sequence derives from a man younger than 35 in good health and CMV-seronegative. Sequenced: PBMCs. The CDR3, as DNA: TGTGCCAGCAGCTTATCGCAGATGGACACTGAAGCTTTCTTT. Translating it yields CASSLSQMDTEAFF.